This is a list of T cell receptor beta chains from one sample in a study of early T cells in non-severe SARS-CoV-2 infection. One entry per CDR3 protein results from TCRdb running MiXCR on the 5' RACE reads. The table records 15,000 to 20,000 distinct CDR3 sequences, approximately 5.4% of them present only once. Sequences were obtained from whole blood. All receptors come from an adult who was a healthcare worker with PCR-confirmed SARS-CoV-2 infection or an uninfected control (not recorded which). CDR3s include the opening cysteine and the closing phenylalanine or tryptophan. Each record gives: CDR3 protein, CDR3 DNA, clone size, D gene, J gene, V gene. The D gene is left open where the match is weak. The size entry is marked missing in some rows and otherwise reads once, few, many or a size class.

CSAVSGRKVQETQYF TGCAGTGCTGTTAGCGGGAGGAAGGTCCAAGAGACCCAGTACTTC many TRBD2 TRBJ2-5 TRBV20-1
CASSPDRLEVFF TGTGCCAGCAGCCCCGACAGGTTAGAAGTTTTCTTT many . TRBJ1-1 TRBV6-2/TRBV6-3
CASSPTRLAGGPEETQYF TGTGCCAGCAGCCCAACCCGACTAGCGGGAGGGCCCGAGGAGACCCAGTACTTC many TRBD2 TRBJ2-5 TRBV6-2/TRBV6-3
CASSHSQGYTF TGTGCCAGCAGCCATTCGCAGGGCTACACCTTC many . TRBJ1-2 TRBV7-9
CSARLRADTQYF TGCAGTGCTAGATTGCGGGCAGATACGCAGTATTTT many . TRBJ2-3 TRBV20-1
CASSFATNTGELFF TGTGCCAGCAGTTTTGCAACGAACACCGGGGAGCTGTTTTTT . . TRBJ2-2 TRBV27
CRGQGMNTEAFF TGCAGGGGACAGGGAATGAACACTGAAGCTTTCTTT many TRBD1 TRBJ1-1 TRBV20-1
CASSPPQEYQETQYF TGTGCCAGCAGTCCGCCCCAGGAGTACCAAGAGACCCAGTACTTC many . TRBJ2-5 TRBV28
CASSPGQGAKTENTIYF TGTGCCAGCAGCCCGGGACAGGGGGCTAAGACTGAAAACACCATATATTTT few TRBD1 TRBJ1-3 TRBV7-2
CASSLWGLTEPQHF TGTGCCAGCAGTTTATGGGGGTTGACGGAGCCCCAGCATTTT medium-sized . TRBJ1-5 TRBV12-3/TRBV12-4
CASSDSTPGRDTGELFF TGTGCCAGCAGTGACTCAACCCCGGGTCGTGACACCGGGGAGCTGTTTTTT many . TRBJ2-2 TRBV6-4
CASSLSYRTDTQYF TGTGCCAGCAGCCTCTCCTACCGCACAGATACGCAGTATTTT . . TRBJ2-3 TRBV7-2
CASSPRTSGYNEQFF TGCGCCAGCAGCCCCCGGACTAGCGGCTACAATGAGCAGTTCTTC many TRBD2 TRBJ2-1 TRBV4-1
CASTQIEDRWRNTIYF TGTGCCAGCACTCAAATAGAGGACAGGTGGCGGAACACCATATATTTT few TRBD1 TRBJ1-3 TRBV12-3/TRBV12-4
CSASLSGYYNEQFF TGCAGTGCTAGCCTTAGTGGGTACTACAATGAGCAGTTCTTC few . TRBJ2-1 TRBV20-1
CSVVGSNNQPQHF TGCAGCGTTGTTGGGTCGAACAATCAGCCCCAGCATTTT many . TRBJ1-5 TRBV29-1
CATSLRGAGPYNEQFF TGTGCCACCAGCCTCCGGGGCGCGGGGCCCTACAATGAGCAGTTCTTC many . TRBJ2-1 TRBV15
CASSFRGAETQYF TGTGCCAGCAGTTTCCGGGGGGCAGAGACCCAGTACTTC medium-sized . TRBJ2-5 TRBV27
CASRPTGRVLETQYF TGTGCCAGCAGACCCACGGGCAGGGTCTTAGAGACCCAGTACTTC many . TRBJ2-5 TRBV12-3/TRBV12-4
CASSFRTANYGYTF TGTGCCAGCAGCTTCCGGACAGCTAACTATGGCTACACCTTC . . TRBJ1-2 TRBV11-2
CSAYGTSGRTDEQYF TGCAGTGCTTACGGGACTAGCGGGAGAACCGACGAGCAGTACTTC many TRBD2 TRBJ2-7 TRBV20-1
CSARDQAGGYYNEQFF TGCAGTGCTAGAGATCAAGCGGGCGGTTACTACAATGAGCAGTTCTTC medium-sized . TRBJ2-1 TRBV20-1
CASSQGGFSNQPQHF TGTGCCAGCAGCCAAGGGGGATTTAGCAATCAGCCCCAGCATTTT many . TRBJ1-5 TRBV3-1
CASSLVGIFEQYF TGCGCCAGCAGCTTGGTGGGGATTTTCGAGCAGTACTTC . . TRBJ2-7 TRBV5-1
CASSLAMGDEQFF TGTGCCAGCAGCTTAGCGATGGGGGATGAGCAGTTCTTC . . TRBJ2-1 TRBV7-2
CASSSRDSGNYGYTF TGTGCCAGCAGTTCCCGGGACAGTGGGAACTATGGCTACACCTTC . TRBD1 TRBJ1-2 TRBV11-2
CASSPRTMSSYNEQFF TGTGCCAGTAGTCCACGGACCATGAGCTCCTACAATGAGCAGTTCTTC many . TRBJ2-1 TRBV19
CASSEDPPRYTF TGTGCCAGCAGTGAAGACCCGCCCCGCTACACCTTC many . TRBJ1-2 TRBV6-1
CASSPLSGELFF TGTGCCAGCTCACCTCTCTCCGGGGAGCTGTTTTTT few . TRBJ2-2 TRBV18
CASSAQGLDTGELFF TGTGCCAGTAGTGCACAGGGGTTGGACACCGGGGAGCTGTTTTTT medium-sized TRBD1 TRBJ2-2 TRBV19
CATSRVRNTEAFF TGTGCCACCAGCAGAGTTCGGAACACTGAAGCTTTCTTT few . TRBJ1-1 TRBV15
CASSATQGASSYNEQFF TGTGCCAGCAGCGCAACACAGGGGGCAAGCTCCTACAATGAGCAGTTCTTC . TRBD1 TRBJ2-1 TRBV7-9
CASSLRPAGDQGDTQYF TGTGCCAGCAGCTTAAGGCCAGCGGGAGACCAGGGAGATACGCAGTATTTT many TRBD2 TRBJ2-3 TRBV11-2
CSVEDKRRTETQYF TGCAGCGTTGAAGATAAACGCAGGACAGAGACCCAGTACTTC many . TRBJ2-5 TRBV29-1
CASSLSGPGWYF TGTGCCAGCAGTTTATCGGGCCCAGGTTGGTACTTC many . TRBJ2-7 TRBV28
CASSEGRGRTMTYEQYF TGTGCCAGCAGCGAAGGGCGCGGGAGGACCATGACCTACGAGCAGTACTTC medium-sized TRBD2 TRBJ2-7 TRBV9
CASSLLNGELFF TGTGCCAGCAGCCTCCTCAACGGGGAGCTGTTTTTT many . TRBJ2-2 TRBV12-3/TRBV12-4
CASRNRVNEQFF TGTGCCAGCAGGAACAGGGTCAATGAGCAGTTCTTC many . TRBJ2-1 TRBV28
CSVESGEGSTEAFF TGCAGCGTTGAGTCCGGGGAGGGGAGCACTGAAGCCTTCTTT . . TRBJ1-1 TRBV29-1
CASSVLAGEISYNEQFF TGTGCCAGCAGCGTACTAGCGGGAGAGATCTCCTACAATGAGCAGTTCTTC few TRBD2 TRBJ2-1 TRBV2
CASSRILISYNEQFF TGTGCCAGCAGTAGGATCTTAATCTCCTACAATGAGCAGTTCTTC few . TRBJ2-1 TRBV6-5
CSVEDRRSDSGANVLTF TGCAGCGTTGAAGATCGGCGCTCCGACTCTGGGGCCAACGTCCTGACTTTC many . TRBJ2-6 TRBV29-1
CASSSPSGYGYTF TGTGCCAGTAGTAGCCCCTCTGGGTATGGCTACACCTTC few . TRBJ1-2 TRBV19
CASSTDSFYGYTF TGTGCCAGCAGCACGGACAGCTTCTATGGCTACACCTTC medium-sized . TRBJ1-2 TRBV5-5
CASSQEGQGGYVYGYTF TGCGCCAGCAGCCAAGAGGGACAGGGAGGGTACGTCTATGGCTACACCTTC few TRBD1 TRBJ1-2 TRBV4-3
CASSLSVYAYEQYF TGTGCCAGCAGTTTATCGGTATATGCCTACGAGCAGTACTTC many . TRBJ2-7 TRBV27
CSASTGAGYTSYTF TGCAGCGCCTCGACAGGGGCTGGCTACACGAGCTACACCTTC . TRBD1 TRBJ1-2 TRBV29-1
CASSIARGTGELFF TGTGCCAGTAGTATAGCCCGGGGCACCGGGGAGCTGTTTTTT many . TRBJ2-2 TRBV19
CASSDSGGSGNEQFF TGTGCCAGCAGTGACTCTGGCGGGAGCGGCAATGAGCAGTTCTTC medium-sized TRBD2 TRBJ2-1 TRBV6-4
CASSQGENTEAFF TGTGCCAGCAGTCAGGGAGAGAACACTGAAGCTTTCTTT many . TRBJ1-1 TRBV6-4
CASSDWRTSGGTYNEQFF TGTGCCAGCAGTGACTGGCGGACTAGCGGAGGGACTTACAATGAGCAGTTCTTC medium-sized TRBD2 TRBJ2-1 TRBV2
CASTGLALDEQFF TGTGCCAGCACGGGACTAGCGTTGGATGAGCAGTTCTTC many TRBD2 TRBJ2-1 TRBV6-2/TRBV6-3
CASSSRWTSGSQETQYF TGTGCCAGCAGCTCCCGTTGGACTAGCGGATCACAAGAGACCCAGTACTTC many TRBD2 TRBJ2-5 TRBV7-9
CASSLAWTDTQYF TGTGCCAGCAGCTTAGCTTGGACAGATACGCAGTATTTT many . TRBJ2-3 TRBV11-2
CASLDDPGLKKLFF TGTGCCAGTCTGGACGACCCGGGGTTGAAGAAACTGTTTTTT many . TRBJ1-4 TRBV6-6
CASSQVDRVGKTQYF TGTGCCAGCAGCCAGGTAGACAGGGTGGGAAAGACCCAGTACTTC medium-sized TRBD1 TRBJ2-5 TRBV3-1
CASSPRGVSTEAFF TGTGCCAGCAGCCCCCGGGGGGTGAGCACTGAAGCTTTCTTT medium-sized . TRBJ1-1 TRBV13